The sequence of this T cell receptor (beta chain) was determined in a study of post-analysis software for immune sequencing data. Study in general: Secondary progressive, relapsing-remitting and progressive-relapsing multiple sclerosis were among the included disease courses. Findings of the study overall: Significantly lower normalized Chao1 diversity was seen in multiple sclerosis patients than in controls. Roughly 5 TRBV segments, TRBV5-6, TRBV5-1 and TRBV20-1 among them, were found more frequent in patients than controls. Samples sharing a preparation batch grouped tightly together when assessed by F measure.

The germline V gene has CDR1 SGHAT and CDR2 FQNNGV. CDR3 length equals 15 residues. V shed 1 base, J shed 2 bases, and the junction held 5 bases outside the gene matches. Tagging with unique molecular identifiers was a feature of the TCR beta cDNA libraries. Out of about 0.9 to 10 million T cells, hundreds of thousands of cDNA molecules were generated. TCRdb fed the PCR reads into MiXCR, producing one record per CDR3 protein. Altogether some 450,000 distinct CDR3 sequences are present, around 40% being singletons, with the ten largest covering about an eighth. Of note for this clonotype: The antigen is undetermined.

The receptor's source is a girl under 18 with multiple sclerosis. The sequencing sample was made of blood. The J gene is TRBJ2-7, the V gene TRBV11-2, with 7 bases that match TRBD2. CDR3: CASSLGGSGTYEQYF. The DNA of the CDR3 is TGTGCCAGCAGCTTAGGCGGGAGCGGGACCTACGAGCAGTACTTC.